Sequencing of this TCR beta chain was carried out in a study of CD8 T cells in Susac syndrome. From germline, CDR1 is DFQATT and CDR2 SNEGSKA (reference sequence). There are 14 residues in the CDR3. Deletions cut 3 bases from V and 7 bases from J, with 18 bases between. RNA totalling about 0.5 to 1 ug underwent reverse transcription with random hexamers. Multiplex immunoSEQ PCR targeted 54 Vbeta and 13 Jbeta TCR beta segments. TCRdb re-called the immunoSEQ multiplex PCR reads with MiXCR, one entry per CDR3 protein. The sample shows roughly 330,000 distinct CDR3 sequences, about 90% of them seen only once. High-throughput TCR beta sequencing covered peripheral CD8+ and CD4+ T cells. The multiple sclerosis control group was made up of treatment-naive patients with stable or active relapsing-remitting disease. While CD8+ and CD4+ T cells were isolated negatively, TEMRA cells were enriched by FACS.

The receptor comes from a human donor with multiple sclerosis. The chain is built from TRBV20-1 and TRBJ1-2; D not resolved. Sequencing was done on a sample of CD4+ T cells from PBMCs. CDR3 sequence: CSARREAEESGYTF. The CDR3 DNA follows: TGCAGTGCTAGGAGGGAGGCGGAAGAGAGTGGCTACACCTTC.